The source of this T cell receptor beta chain is a study of T-cell reconstitution after alpha-beta-depleted transplantation in children. Ten or more counts support this clonotype. Unique molecular identifiers featured in how the TCRbeta library was prepared. MiXCR, run by TCRdb on the PCR reads, gives a single entry per CDR3 protein. The sample comprises around 200,000 distinct CDR3 sequences, more than 6.5% of which are singletons, and approximately 2.9% rests with the top ten. V shed 1 base and J 4 bases; nucleotides not matched to a gene: 3. The CDR3 is made up of 14 amino acids. This clonotype originated in a human donor who donated a stem cell graft to a child with Wiskott-Aldrich syndrome. The V and J genes are TRBV12-3 or TRBV12-4 and TRBJ1-2; TRBD1 aligns across 7 bases. This specimen consisted of PBMCs from the stem cell graft donor, obtained from the stem cell graft. DNA for the CDR3: TGTGCCAGCAGTTTAGGGGGACAGCGCTATGGCTACACCTTC. It translates to CASSLGGQRYGYTF.